This entry lists 30 T cell receptor beta chains sequenced from one sample in a study of shared clonotypes between healthy human individuals. The data were produced by immunoSEQ multiplex PCR, yet TCRdb's version contains in-frame clones alone and is incomplete. The table has 190,000 or so clones, over 85% seen once. The specimen sequenced was naive CD4+ T cells sorted from blood. Subset in this sample: CD45RA+ positively selected. The receptors originated from a woman between 25 and 40 years old in good health.

This chain uses TRBV29-1 with TRBJ2-3; TRBD2 matches 8 bases. The V gene's germline CDR1 is SQVTM and CDR2 ANQGSEA. V gave up 7 bases and J gave up 2 bases; unmatched junction bases: 5. The CDR3 is 13 amino acids. The DNA of the CDR3 is TGCAGCGGCGGGGGGTCAGACACAGATACGCAGTATTTT. The encoded protein is CSGGGSDTDTQYF.

The chain has TRBV28 and TRBJ1-1, with D maybe TRBD1 (5 bases). Per the germline V gene, CDR1 is MDHEN and CDR2 is SYDVKM. The CDR3 is made up of 15 amino acids. Trimming stripped 1 base from V and 2 bases from J, with 11 bases between. CDR3 in DNA: TGTGCCAGCAGTTTATATGGGACGGTAAACACTGAAGCTTTCTTT. It is translated as CASSLYGTVNTEAFF.

The chain joins TRBV19 to TRBJ2-3; perhaps TRBD2 as D (6 bases). V was shortened by 5 bases and J by 1 base, with 10 bases between the two germline ends. The CDR3 spans 14 residues. Germline CDR1 and CDR2: LNHDA and SQIVND (reference sequence). CDR3 nucleotides: TGTGCCAGTAGTCGAACTAGCCGCACAGATACGCAGTATTTT. This codes for CASSRTSRTDTQYF.

This chain links TRBV29-1 with TRBJ1-1; 7 bases align to TRBD1. Trimming at V came to 6 bases and at J to 7 bases, leaving 11 bases not matched to a gene. CDR3 length: 13 amino acids. CDR1 is SQVTM and CDR2 is ANQGSEA in the germline V gene. The CDR3 DNA sequence: TGCAGCGTGGAGGGGGCGAGGTTGAGTGAAGCTTTCTTT. Translation gives CSVEGARLSEAFF. The whole variable domain, filled in from reference TRBV29-1 and TRBJ1-1, reads SAVISQKPSRDICQRGTSLTIQCQVDSQVTMMFWYRQQPGQSLTLIATANQGSEATYESGFVIDKFPISRPNLTFSTLTVSNMSPEDSSIYLCSVEGARLSEAFFGQGTRLTVV.

J is TRBJ1-3 and V is TRBV6-1, with 7 bases that match TRBD1. V lost 8 bases and J lost 0; bases outside the gene matches: 7. The CDR3 is 15 amino acids. Germline lookup yields CDR1 MNHNS and CDR2 SASEGT. The CDR3 loop is CASEGQAFSGNTIYF. The DNA for the CDR3 is TGTGCCAGCGAAGGACAGGCGTTCTCTGGAAACACCATATATTTT.

DNA of the CDR3: TGTGCCAGCCGGTCGGTGCGGAGCAATCAGCCCCAGCATTTT. It yields the protein CASRSVRSNQPQHF. The chain has TRBV6-5 and TRBJ1-5; D is undetermined. The germline V and J ends were trimmed by 8 bases and 1 base, with 12 bases remaining between them. The length of the CDR3 is 14 residues. Germline CDR1 MNHEY, CDR2 SVGAGI.

The genes are TRBV10-3 and TRBJ2-7; D remains unclear. V was cut by 0 bases and J by 3 bases, with 3 bases left in between. Germline CDR1 ENHRY, CDR2 SYGVKD. The CDR3 has 12 residues. The CDR3: CAISESGYEQYF. The CDR3 nucleotides read TGTGCCATCAGTGAGTCCGGCTACGAGCAGTACTTC.

The gene calls are TRBV5-6 and TRBJ1-1, with a weak D call TRBD1 (5 bases). V dropped 1 base and J dropped 0 bases, with 13 bases sitting between them. The V gene's germline CDR1 is SGHDT and CDR2 YYEEEE. The CDR3 length is 16 residues. CDR3: CASSLQGLGMNTEAFF. The CDR3 coding sequence is TGTGCCAGCAGCTTGCAGGGATTAGGAATGAACACTGAAGCTTTCTTT.

This clone has a handful of counts. This chain connects TRBV7-9 to TRBJ2-7; TRBD1 agrees at 9 bases. Germline V lookup: CDR1 SEHNR, CDR2 FQNEAQ (reference sequence). The CDR3 contains 13 residues. The J segment lost 1 base and the V segment lost 6 bases, leaving 1 base of the junction unmatched. This CDR3 reads CASRGTGSYEQYF. CDR3 bases: TGTGCCAGCAGAGGGACAGGGTCCTACGAGCAGTACTTC.

In this sample, this clone turned up once. The chain links TRBV18 to TRBJ2-7; 11 nucleotides agree with TRBD2. The CDR3 runs 16 residues. J lost 6 bases, V lost 1 base, and 8 bases had no gene match. Per germline, CDR1 KGHSH and CDR2 LQKENI. In DNA, the CDR3 is TGTGCCAGCTCACCACAAACTAGCGGGAGTGCTGGCGAGCAGTACTTC. Its protein is CASSPQTSGSAGEQYF. The full variable domain, its missing parts supplied by reference TRBV18 and TRBJ2-7, is NAGVMQNPRHLVRRRGQEARLRCSPMKGHSHVYWYRQLPEEGLKFMVYLQKENIIDESGMPKERFSAEFPKEGPSILRIQQVVRGDSAAYFCASSPQTSGSAGEQYFGPGTRLTVT.

The chain recombines TRBV5-1 with TRBJ2-7; D is unclear. The CDR3 is 14 amino acids. The V gene's germline CDR1 is SGHRS and CDR2 YFSETQ. Between the trimmed V and J ends, which lost 0 bases and 0 bases, there was a span of 7 bases. CDR3 residues: CASSLGPASYEQYF. In DNA form, the CDR3 reads TGCGCCAGCAGCTTGGGACCTGCCTCCTACGAGCAGTACTTC.

The chain uses TRBV9 and TRBJ2-1, with D perhaps matching TRBD2 (6 bases). V was cut by 1 base and J by 2 bases, with 13 bases left in between. The CDR3 is 16 residues long. CDR1 SGDLS and CDR2 YYNGEE come from the germline V gene. The CDR3 loop reads CASSVLGGEAYNEQFF. The CDR3 region has the DNA TGTGCCAGCAGCGTATTGGGCGGGGAAGCCTACAATGAGCAGTTCTTC.

The V and J genes are TRBV6-5 and TRBJ2-7; D call uncertain. This CDR3 is 14 amino acids long. Trimming cost V 0 bases and J 7 bases, with 13 bases left between them. Germline-derived CDR1 and CDR2 are MNHEY and SVGAGI. The CDR3 DNA reads as TGTGCCAGCAGTTACTCCGGGCCCCTCGGGGAGCAGTACTTC. Translating it yields CASSYSGPLGEQYF.

This clone turned up a few times. The chain combines TRBV2 with TRBJ2-7, with D unclear. V lost 5 bases to trimming and J lost 1 base, with 9 bases between them. This CDR3 has 13 amino acids. CDR1 SNHLY and CDR2 FYNNEI come from the germline V gene. The CDR3 spells CASSRAASYEQYF. The DNA for the CDR3 is TGTGCCAGCAGTCGGGCAGCATCCTACGAGCAGTACTTC.

Worth noting for this clone: At one boundary the junction diverges from the germline segment, which might be a read error. CDR3 loop: CASSPGLAGGADTQCF. The CDR3 nucleotides read TGTGCCAGCAGTCCTGGACTAGCGGGAGGCGCAGATACGCAGTGTTTT. The J gene is TRBJ2-3, the V gene TRBV2; 14 bases line up with TRBD2. The CDR3 contains 16 residues. Germline lookup yields CDR1 SNHLY and CDR2 FYNNEI. Using reference TRBV2 and TRBJ2-3 for the parts outside the CDR3, the full variable domain is EPEVTQTPSHQVTQMGQEVILRCVPISNHLYFYWYRQILGQKVEFLVSFYNNEISEKSEIFDDQFSVERPDGSNFTLKIRSTKLEDSAMYFCASSPGLAGGADTQCFGPGTRLTVL.

The chain joins TRBV10-3 to TRBJ2-5; 10 bases map to TRBD1. The closer fit of TRBJ2-7 to the DNA end suggests the J call may be wrong. The CDR3 consists of 15 residues. CDR1 and CDR2 (germline): ENHRY, SYGVKD. CDR3 in amino acids: CAISDPGQGIYEQYF. The CDR3 DNA reads TGTGCCATCAGTGACCCGGGACAGGGGATATACGAGCAGTACTTC.

The gene calls are TRBV6-6 and TRBJ1-1; D is unclear. From germline, CDR1 is MNHNY and CDR2 SVGAGI (reference sequence). The ends were cut back, 5 bases at V and 2 bases at J, with 12 bases in the middle. The CDR3 extends over 14 amino acids. The CDR3 protein is CASSPRTPNTEAFF. The CDR3 DNA reads as TGTGCCAGCAGTCCTCGGACGCCCAACACTGAAGCTTTCTTT.

The rearrangement uses TRBV28 and TRBJ2-2; TRBD1 matches 8 bases. This CDR3 has 14 amino acids. Germline CDR1 and CDR2: MDHEN and SYDVKM. The J segment lost 6 bases and the V segment lost 7 bases, leaving 7 bases of the junction unmatched. The DNA for the CDR3 is TGTGCCAGCAAAGTTACAGGGGGTTCCGGGGAGCTGTTTTTT. It is translated as CASKVTGGSGELFF. The full variable domain, with the rest looked up from reference TRBV28 and TRBJ2-2, is DVKVTQSSRYLVKRTGEKVFLECVQDMDHENMFWYRQDPGLGLRLIYFSYDVKMKEKGDIPEGYSVSREKKERFSLILESASTNQTSMYLCASKVTGGSGELFFGEGSRLTVL.

The genes are TRBV10-3 and TRBJ2-3; D gene ambiguous. V lost 4 bases and J lost 4, with 9 bases in between. The CDR3 runs to 13 residues. Germline V gene lookup returns CDR1 ENHRY and CDR2 SYGVKD. CDR3 sequence reads: CAISGIAADTQYF. CDR3 nucleotides: TGTGCCATCAGTGGGATAGCTGCAGATACGCAGTATTTT.

This rearrangement joins TRBV5-1 to TRBJ2-7; D is uncertain. V was pared by 0 bases and J by 6 bases, with 16 bases between. CDR3 length: 15 amino acids. CDR1 SGHRS and CDR2 YFSETQ come from the germline V gene. The CDR3 DNA reads TGCGCCAGCAGCTTGGCAGCGACACCCGGGCGCGAGCAGTACTTC. This gives the protein CASSLAATPGREQYF.

This clone was detected only once. The V gene is TRBV19, the J gene TRBJ1-1, with 7 bases fitting TRBD1. This CDR3 spans 14 amino acids. Germline loops: CDR1 LNHDA, CDR2 SQIVND (reference sequence). The ends lost 4 bases at V and 11 bases at J; junction bases unmatched: 13. The CDR3 loop reads CASSRNRQGAWAFF. CDR3 nucleotides: TGTGCCAGTAGTAGAAACAGACAGGGCGCTTGGGCTTTCTTT.

This chain joins TRBV28 and TRBJ2-7; TRBD2 agrees at 10 bases. The germline CDR1 and CDR2 sequences are MDHEN and SYDVKM. Trimming at V came to 2 bases and at J to 6 bases, leaving 13 bases not matched to a gene. The CDR3 extends over 17 amino acids. In nucleotides, the CDR3 is TGTGCCAGCAGTTTACCACCACGCAGCGGGAGGGGGGCCGAGCAGTACTTC. Amino acids: CASSLPPRSGRGAEQYF.

This sequence joins TRBV29-1 and TRBJ2-1, with 10 bases that match TRBD2. Per germline, CDR1 SQVTM and CDR2 ANQGSEA. This CDR3 region has 15 residues. V gave up 4 bases and J gave up 8 bases; unmatched junction bases: 11. CDR3 coding DNA: TGCAGCGTTGTTAGCGGGAGGTCTTTTATCGATGAGCAGTTCTTC. Translated, it gives CSVVSGRSFIDEQFF.

The J gene is TRBJ1-5, the V gene TRBV27, with 8 nucleotides matching TRBD1. The CDR3 consists of 17 residues. CDR1 MNHEY and CDR2 SMNVEV come from the germline V gene (reference sequence). J gave up 0 bases and V 4 bases, and 8 bases lay outside the gene matches. The CDR3 nucleotides read TGTGCCAGCAGTTCGCACGGACAGGGCGATAGCAATCAGCCCCAGCATTTT. It is translated as CASSSHGQGDSNQPQHF.

V and J are TRBV27 and TRBJ2-5; D is unresolved. The CDR3 totals 11 residues. Deletions cut 2 bases from V and 4 bases from J, with 2 bases between. Germline lookup yields CDR1 MNHEY and CDR2 SMNVEV (reference sequence). This CDR3 is CASSLRETQYF. CDR3 DNA sequence: TGTGCCAGCAGTTTACGAGAGACCCAGTACTTC.

The chain combines TRBV5-1 with TRBJ2-7; D possibly matches TRBD1 or TRBD2 (5 bases each). CDR1 and CDR2 from the germline V gene are SGHRS and YFSETQ. This CDR3 comprises 14 residues. The germline V and J ends were trimmed by 7 bases and 0 bases, with 14 bases remaining between them. CDR3 in DNA: TGCGCCAGCGGACCGGGACCGAGCTCCTACGAGCAGTACTTC. Its translation is CASGPGPSSYEQYF.

The rearrangement links TRBV15 to TRBJ2-7; D remains unclear. Trimming cost V 3 bases and J 3 bases, with 12 bases left between them. There are 14 residues in the CDR3. Germline lookup yields CDR1 LNHNV and CDR2 YYDKDF (reference sequence). The CDR3 sequence: CATSRSQTNYEQYF. As DNA, the CDR3 is TGTGCCACCAGCAGGTCACAAACCAACTACGAGCAGTACTTC.

A remark on this clone: An end of the junction does not agree with germline; a read error may underlie this. The chain has TRBV28 and TRBJ2-7; D gene uncertain. CDR1 and CDR2 from the germline V gene are MDHEN and SYDVKM. CDR3 length: 12 amino acids. The CDR3 loop reads CASSLRAAIRDF. DNA for the CDR3: TGTGCCAGCAGTTTACGGGCAGCTATCCGGGACTTC.

CDR3 protein: CASSELGGSSYEQYF. In nucleotides, the CDR3 is TGTGCCAGCAGTGAACTGGGCGGGAGCTCCTACGAGCAGTACTTC. The chain uses TRBV6-1 and TRBJ2-7, with 7 bases identical to TRBD2. This CDR3 region has 15 residues. V was pared by 2 bases and J by 0 bases, with 4 bases of the junction left unmatched. CDR1 and CDR2 (germline): MNHNS, SASEGT.

In the case of this clone: This specimen includes other DNA sequences encoding the same CDR3. V is TRBV28 and J is TRBJ2-5, with D maybe TRBD2 (7 bases). The end of the DNA is better explained by TRBJ2-7, so the J call may be wrong. Germline loops: CDR1 MDHEN, CDR2 SYDVKM. The length of the CDR3 is 14 residues. The CDR3 nucleotides are TGTGCCAGCAGTCTGGGGGGGGCTTCCTACGAGCAGTACTTC. Residues: CASSLGGASYEQYF.